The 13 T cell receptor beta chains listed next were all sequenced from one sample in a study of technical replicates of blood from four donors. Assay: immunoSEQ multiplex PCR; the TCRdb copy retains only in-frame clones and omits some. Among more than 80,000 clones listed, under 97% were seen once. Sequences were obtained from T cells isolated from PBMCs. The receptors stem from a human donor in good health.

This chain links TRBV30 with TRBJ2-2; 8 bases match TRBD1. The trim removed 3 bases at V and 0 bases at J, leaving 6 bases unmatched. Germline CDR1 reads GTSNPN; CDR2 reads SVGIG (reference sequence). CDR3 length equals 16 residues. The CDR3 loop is CAWSFGTGSNTGELFF. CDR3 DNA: TGTGCCTGGAGCTTTGGGACAGGCTCGAACACCGGGGAGCTGTTTTTT.

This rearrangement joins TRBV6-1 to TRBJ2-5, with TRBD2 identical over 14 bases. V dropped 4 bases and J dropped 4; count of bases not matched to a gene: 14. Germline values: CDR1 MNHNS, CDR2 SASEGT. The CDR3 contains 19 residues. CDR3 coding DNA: TGTGCCAGCAGTGGGGGGGGGACTAGCGGGAGTGTCGGGCGAGAGACCCAGTACTTC. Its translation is CASSGGGTSGSVGRETQYF.

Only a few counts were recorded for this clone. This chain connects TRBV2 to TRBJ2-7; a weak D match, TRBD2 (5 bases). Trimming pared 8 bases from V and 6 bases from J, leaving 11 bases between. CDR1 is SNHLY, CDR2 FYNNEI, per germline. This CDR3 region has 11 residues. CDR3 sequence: CASRLSGEQYF. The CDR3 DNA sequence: TGTGCCAGCCGCCTCAGCGGCGAGCAGTACTTC. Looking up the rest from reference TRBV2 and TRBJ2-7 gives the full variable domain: EPEVTQTPSHQVTQMGQEVILRCVPISNHLYFYWYRQILGQKVEFLVSFYNNEISEKSEIFDDQFSVERPDGSNFTLKIRSTKLEDSAMYFCASRLSGEQYFGPGTRLTVT.

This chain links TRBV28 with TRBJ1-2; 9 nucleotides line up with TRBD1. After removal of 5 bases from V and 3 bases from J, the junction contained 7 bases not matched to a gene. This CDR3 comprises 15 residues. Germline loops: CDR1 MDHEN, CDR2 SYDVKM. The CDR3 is CASSPGQGKDYGYTF. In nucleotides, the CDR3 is TGTGCCAGCAGTCCCGGACAGGGGAAGGACTATGGCTACACCTTC.

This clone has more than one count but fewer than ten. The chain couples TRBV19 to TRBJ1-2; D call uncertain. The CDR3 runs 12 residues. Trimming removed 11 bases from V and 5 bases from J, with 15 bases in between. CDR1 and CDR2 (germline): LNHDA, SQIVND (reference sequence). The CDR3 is CAPQWAEYGYTF. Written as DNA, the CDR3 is TGTGCCCCACAGTGGGCAGAATATGGCTACACCTTC.

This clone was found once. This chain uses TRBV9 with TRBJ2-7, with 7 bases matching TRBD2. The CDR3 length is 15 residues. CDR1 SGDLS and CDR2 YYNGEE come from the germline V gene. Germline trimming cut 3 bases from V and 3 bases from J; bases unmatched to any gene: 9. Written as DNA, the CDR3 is TGTGCCAGCAGCGGTGGACTAGAGGAGATCTACGAGCAGTACTTC. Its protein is CASSGGLEEIYEQYF.

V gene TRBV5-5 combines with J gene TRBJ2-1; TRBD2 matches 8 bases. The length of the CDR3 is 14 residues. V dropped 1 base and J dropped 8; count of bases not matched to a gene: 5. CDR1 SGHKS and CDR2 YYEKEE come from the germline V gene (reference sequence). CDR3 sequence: CASSLNLAGYEQFF. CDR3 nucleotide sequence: TGTGCCAGCAGCTTGAACCTAGCGGGCTATGAGCAGTTCTTC.

CDR3 in DNA: TGTGCCAGCAGTTTCCACGAGGGATCTCAGCCCCAGCATTTT. This sequence encodes CASSFHEGSQPQHF. This chain joins TRBV27 and TRBJ1-5; D is undetermined. V was shortened by 3 bases and J by 6 bases, with 12 bases between the two germline ends. The CDR3 length is 14 residues. The germline gives CDR1 MNHEY, CDR2 SMNVEV (reference sequence).

CDR3 protein: CASRAYRFMEQPQHF. The CDR3 DNA sequence: TGTGCCAGCAGAGCATACAGGTTTATGGAACAGCCCCAGCATTTT. The chain couples TRBV2 to TRBJ1-5; D might be TRBD1 (5 bases). Germline V gene lookup returns CDR1 SNHLY and CDR2 FYNNEI. The V gene lost 6 bases and the J gene lost 7 bases, with 19 bases spanning the gap. The CDR3 contains 15 residues.

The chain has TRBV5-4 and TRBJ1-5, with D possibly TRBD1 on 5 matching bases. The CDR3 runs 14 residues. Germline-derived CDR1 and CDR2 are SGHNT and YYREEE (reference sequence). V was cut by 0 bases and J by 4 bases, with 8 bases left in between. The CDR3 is CASSLAGGNQPQHF. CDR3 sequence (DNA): TGTGCCAGCAGCTTGGCCGGGGGTAATCAGCCCCAGCATTTT.

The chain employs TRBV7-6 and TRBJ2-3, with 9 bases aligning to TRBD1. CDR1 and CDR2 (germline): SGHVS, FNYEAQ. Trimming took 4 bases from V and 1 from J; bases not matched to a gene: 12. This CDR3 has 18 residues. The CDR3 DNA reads TGTGCCAGCAGCTCCACACATTCGGACAGGGGTGGCACAGATACGCAGTATTTT. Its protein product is CASSSTHSDRGGTDTQYF.

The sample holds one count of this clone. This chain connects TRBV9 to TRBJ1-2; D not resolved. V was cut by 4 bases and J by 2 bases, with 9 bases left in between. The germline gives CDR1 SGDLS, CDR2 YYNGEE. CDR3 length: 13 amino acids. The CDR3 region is CASSQKLNYGYTF. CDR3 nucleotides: TGTGCCAGCAGCCAGAAATTGAACTATGGCTACACCTTC.

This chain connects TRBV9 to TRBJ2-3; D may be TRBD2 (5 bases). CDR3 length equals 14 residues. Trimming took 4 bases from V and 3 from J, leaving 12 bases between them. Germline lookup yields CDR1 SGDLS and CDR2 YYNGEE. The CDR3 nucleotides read TGTGCCAGCAGCCTAATGACGGGGACAGATACGCAGTATTTT. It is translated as CASSLMTGTDTQYF.